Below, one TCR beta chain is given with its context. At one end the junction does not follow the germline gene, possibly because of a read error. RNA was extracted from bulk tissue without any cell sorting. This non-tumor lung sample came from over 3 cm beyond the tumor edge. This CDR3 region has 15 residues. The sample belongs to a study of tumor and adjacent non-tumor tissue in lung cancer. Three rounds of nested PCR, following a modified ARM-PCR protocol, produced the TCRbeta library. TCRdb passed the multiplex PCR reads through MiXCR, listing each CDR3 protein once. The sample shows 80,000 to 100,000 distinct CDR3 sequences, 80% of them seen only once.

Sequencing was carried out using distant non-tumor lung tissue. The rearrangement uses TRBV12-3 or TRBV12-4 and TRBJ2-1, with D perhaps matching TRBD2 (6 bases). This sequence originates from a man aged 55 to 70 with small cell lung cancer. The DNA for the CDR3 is TGTACCAGCAGCCCCGCTAGCGCTCCCAGTATTGAGCAGTTCTTC. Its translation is CTSSPASAPSIEQFF.